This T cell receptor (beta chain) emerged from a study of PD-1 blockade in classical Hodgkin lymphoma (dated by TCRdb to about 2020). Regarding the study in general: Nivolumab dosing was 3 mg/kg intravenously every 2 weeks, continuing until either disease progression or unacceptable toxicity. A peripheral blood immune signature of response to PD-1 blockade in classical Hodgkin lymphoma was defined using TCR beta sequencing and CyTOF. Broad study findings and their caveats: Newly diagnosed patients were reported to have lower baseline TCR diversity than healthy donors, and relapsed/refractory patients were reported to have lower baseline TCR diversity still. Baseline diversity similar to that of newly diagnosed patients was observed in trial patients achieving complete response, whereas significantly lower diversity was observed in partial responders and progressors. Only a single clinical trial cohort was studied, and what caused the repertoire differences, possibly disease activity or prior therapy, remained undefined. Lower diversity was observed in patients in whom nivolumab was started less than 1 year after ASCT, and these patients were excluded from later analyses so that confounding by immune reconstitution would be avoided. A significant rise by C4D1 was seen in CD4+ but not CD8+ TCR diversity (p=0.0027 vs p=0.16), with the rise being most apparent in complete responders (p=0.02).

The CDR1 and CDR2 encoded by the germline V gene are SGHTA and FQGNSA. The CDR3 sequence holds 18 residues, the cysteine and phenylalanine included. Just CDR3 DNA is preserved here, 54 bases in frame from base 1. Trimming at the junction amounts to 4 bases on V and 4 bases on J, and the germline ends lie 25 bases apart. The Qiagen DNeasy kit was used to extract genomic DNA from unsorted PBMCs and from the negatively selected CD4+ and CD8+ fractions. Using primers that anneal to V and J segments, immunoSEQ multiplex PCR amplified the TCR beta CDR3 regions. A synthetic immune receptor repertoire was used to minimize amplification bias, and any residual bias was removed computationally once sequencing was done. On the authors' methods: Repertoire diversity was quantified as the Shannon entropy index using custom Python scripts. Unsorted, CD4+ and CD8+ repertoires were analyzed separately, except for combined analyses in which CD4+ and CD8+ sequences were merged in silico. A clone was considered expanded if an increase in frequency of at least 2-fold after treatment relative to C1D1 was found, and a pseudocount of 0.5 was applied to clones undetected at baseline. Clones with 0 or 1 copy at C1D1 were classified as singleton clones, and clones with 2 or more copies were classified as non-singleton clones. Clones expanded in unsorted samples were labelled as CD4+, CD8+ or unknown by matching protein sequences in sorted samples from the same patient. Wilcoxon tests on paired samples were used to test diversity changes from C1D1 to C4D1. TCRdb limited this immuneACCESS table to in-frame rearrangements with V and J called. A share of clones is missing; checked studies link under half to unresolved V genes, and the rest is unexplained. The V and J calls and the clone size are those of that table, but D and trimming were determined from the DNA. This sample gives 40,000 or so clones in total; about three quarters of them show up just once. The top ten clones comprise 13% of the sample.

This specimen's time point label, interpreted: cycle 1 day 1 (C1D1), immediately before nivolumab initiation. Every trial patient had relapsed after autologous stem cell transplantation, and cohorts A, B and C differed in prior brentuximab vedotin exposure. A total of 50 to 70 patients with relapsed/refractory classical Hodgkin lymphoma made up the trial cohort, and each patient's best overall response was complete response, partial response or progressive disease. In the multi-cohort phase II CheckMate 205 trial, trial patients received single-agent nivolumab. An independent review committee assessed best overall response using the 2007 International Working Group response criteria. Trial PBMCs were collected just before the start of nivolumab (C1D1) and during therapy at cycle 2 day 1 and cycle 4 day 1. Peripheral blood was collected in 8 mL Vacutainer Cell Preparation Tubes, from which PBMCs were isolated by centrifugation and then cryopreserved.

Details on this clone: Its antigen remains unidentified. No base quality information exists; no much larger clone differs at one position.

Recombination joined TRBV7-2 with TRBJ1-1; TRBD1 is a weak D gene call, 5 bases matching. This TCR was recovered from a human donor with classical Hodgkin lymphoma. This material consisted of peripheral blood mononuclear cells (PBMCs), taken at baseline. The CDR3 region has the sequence CASSSPRAGQVLPTEAFF. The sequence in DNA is TGTGCCAGCAGCTCACCCCGGGCAGGGCAGGTGTTACCCACTGAAGCTTTCTTT.